What follows are 20 T cell receptor beta chains derived from one specimen sequenced in a study of T cell responses to AZD1222 COVID-19 vaccine. Profiled with immunoSEQ multiplex PCR; TCRdb holds only in-frame clones, not every one. This table has about 160,000 clones, around 90% appearing once. The specimen was peripheral blood, collected 28 days after the second AZD1222 dose. These receptors were taken from an adult who received the AZD1222 COVID-19 vaccine.

This chain links TRBV9 with TRBJ2-7, with a tentative D call TRBD2 (5 bases). Per the germline V gene, CDR1 is SGDLS and CDR2 is YYNGEE. The CDR3 sequence is 16 residues long. Trimming left V 2 bases short and J 7 bases short, with 22 bases between. The CDR3 reads CASSVGDGRNFWEQYF. CDR3 nucleotides: TGTGCCAGCAGCGTGGGAGACGGCAGGAATTTCTGGGAGCAGTACTTC.

V usage is TRBV9 and J usage is TRBJ2-7; possibly TRBD1 for D (7 bases). The CDR3 extends over 14 amino acids. Trimming removed 4 bases at V and 4 bases at J, with 15 bases between. Germline loops: CDR1 SGDLS, CDR2 YYNGEE. The CDR3 DNA follows: TGTGCCAGCAGCTTACAGGGGAGCGGGTACGAGCAGTACTTC. Encoded protein: CASSLQGSGYEQYF.

This clone was found once. The J gene is TRBJ1-1, the V gene TRBV5-4; 9 nucleotides align to TRBD1. This CDR3 comprises 17 residues. V was pared by 2 bases and J by 5 bases, with 13 bases of the junction left unmatched. From germline, CDR1 is SGHNT and CDR2 YYREEE (reference sequence). CDR3 protein: CASSFSADRGSRTEAFF. Here the CDR3 DNA reads TGTGCCAGCAGCTTTTCCGCAGACAGGGGGTCAAGAACTGAAGCTTTCTTT.

The chain employs TRBV29-1 and TRBJ1-2; 7 positions agree with TRBD1. Trimming removed 4 bases from V and 0 bases from J; junction bases left unmatched: 14. Germline loops: CDR1 SQVTM, CDR2 ANQGSEA. The CDR3 length is 17 residues. CDR3 sequence reads: CSVAPLGGQGANYGYTF. As DNA, the CDR3 is TGCAGCGTTGCCCCCCTAGGGGGCCAAGGGGCTAACTATGGCTACACCTTC. The full variable domain, with the rest looked up from reference TRBV29-1 and TRBJ1-2, is SAVISQKPSRDICQRGTSLTIQCQVDSQVTMMFWYRQQPGQSLTLIATANQGSEATYESGFVIDKFPISRPNLTFSTLTVSNMSPEDSSIYLCSVAPLGGQGANYGYTFGSGTRLTVV.

The V gene is TRBV27, the J gene TRBJ1-3, with 9 positions matching TRBD1. This CDR3 comprises 14 residues. The ends lost 6 bases at V and 1 base at J; junction bases unmatched: 1. The germline V gene encodes CDR1 MNHEY and CDR2 SMNVEV (reference sequence). CDR3 DNA sequence: TGTGCCAGCAGCGACAGGGGGTCTGGAAACACCATATATTTT. Translating gives CASSDRGSGNTIYF.

The chain joins TRBV19 to TRBJ1-1, with D perhaps matching TRBD1 (5 bases). The CDR3 consists of 18 residues. The V end was cut by 0 bases, the J end by 1 base, with 18 bases between. Germline V gene lookup returns CDR1 LNHDA and CDR2 SQIVND (reference sequence). The CDR3 sequence: CASSIDLGREGENTEAFF. DNA for the CDR3: TGTGCCAGTAGTATAGATTTGGGCAGGGAAGGAGAGAACACTGAAGCTTTCTTT. The variable domain in full, completed from reference TRBV19 and TRBJ1-1, reads DGGITQSPKYLFRKEGQNVTLSCEQNLNHDAMYWYRQDPGQGLRLIYYSQIVNDFQKGDIAEGYSVSREKKESFPLTVTSAQKNPTAFYLCASSIDLGREGENTEAFFGQGTRLTVV.

The chain combines TRBV29-1 with TRBJ2-3; D is unclear. Germline V gives CDR1 SQVTM, CDR2 ANQGSEA. This CDR3 has 13 amino acids. V shed 3 bases and J shed 4 bases, with 11 bases lying between them. DNA for the CDR3: TGCAGCGTTGAGATCGGCTTCGCAGATACGCAGTATTTT. Translation gives CSVEIGFADTQYF.

The rearrangement joins TRBV4-2 to TRBJ1-5, with a weak D call TRBD1 (5 bases). The germline V and J ends were trimmed by 1 base and 3 bases, with 22 bases remaining between them. This CDR3 is 19 amino acids long. Germline V gene data show CDR1 as LGHNA and CDR2 as YNFKEQ. In nucleotides, the CDR3 is TGTGCCAGCAGCCAAGTTACTGGGGCCAGTACGGGCCCCAATCAGCCCCAGCATTTT. Translated: CASSQVTGASTGPNQPQHF.

Only one count was recorded for this clone. One end of the junction fails to match germline, which may point to a read error. The chain combines TRBV2 with TRBJ2-3; 9 bases are a match to TRBD1. CDR1 and CDR2 from the germline V gene are SNHLY and FYNNEI. This CDR3 spans 14 amino acids. The CDR3 reads CASRGQGGTGTQYF. The CDR3 DNA is TGTGCCAGCAGGGGACAGGGAGGCACAGGTACGCAGTATTTT.

The V and J genes are TRBV7-2 and TRBJ1-2; weak D call: TRBD1 (6 bases). This CDR3 comprises 15 residues. Germline V lookup: CDR1 SGHTA, CDR2 FQGNSA. The germline V and J ends were trimmed by 5 bases and 5 bases, with 18 bases remaining between them. This chain's CDR3 is CASSAGRQDHYGYTF. For the CDR3, the DNA is TGTGCCAGCAGCGCGGGTCGACAGGACCATTATGGCTACACCTTC.

The chain couples TRBV12-3 or TRBV12-4 to TRBJ1-4; 7 bases fit TRBD1. J lost 8 bases, V lost 4 bases, and 4 bases had no gene match. This CDR3 region has 13 residues. The CDR3 DNA is TGTGCCAGCAGTTCCGACAGGGACGAAAAACTGTTTTTT. This codes for CASSSDRDEKLFF.

The chain recombines TRBV6-1 with TRBJ1-1, with D possibly TRBD1 on 6 matching bases. The ends were cut back, 3 bases at V and 3 bases at J, with 11 bases in the middle. The germline V gene encodes CDR1 MNHNS and CDR2 SASEGT. CDR3 size: 14 residues. CDR3 coding DNA: TGTGCCAGCAGTGACCAGGGGCGCGACACTGAAGCTTTCTTT. It yields the protein CASSDQGRDTEAFF.

The chain employs TRBV9 and TRBJ1-1; tentatively, D is TRBD1 (5 bases). From germline, CDR1 is SGDLS and CDR2 YYNGEE. The CDR3 covers 15 residues. The ends were cut back, 0 bases at V and 0 bases at J, with 9 bases in the middle. The CDR3 sequence: CASSVVGTMNTEAFF. Written as DNA, the CDR3 is TGTGCCAGCAGCGTAGTAGGGACGATGAACACTGAAGCTTTCTTT.

The rearrangement uses TRBV9 and TRBJ2-2, with 14 bases fitting TRBD2. Germline V gives CDR1 SGDLS, CDR2 YYNGEE. Trimming took 0 bases from V and 4 from J; bases not matched to a gene: 2. The CDR3 length is 17 residues. Written as DNA, the CDR3 is TGTGCCAGCAGCGTAGGACTAGCGGGGGGGTCCACCGGGGAGCTGTTTTTT. Amino acid sequence: CASSVGLAGGSTGELFF. The full variable domain, with the rest looked up from reference TRBV9 and TRBJ2-2, is DSGVTQTPKHLITATGQRVTLRCSPRSGDLSVYWYQQSLDQGLQFLIQYYNGEERAKGNILERFSAQQFPDLHSELNLSSLELGDSALYFCASSVGLAGGSTGELFFGEGSRLTVL.

The chain joins TRBV7-8 to TRBJ2-5, with D perhaps being TRBD1 or TRBD2 (5 bases each). Per the germline V gene, CDR1 is SGHVS and CDR2 is FQNEAQ. The CDR3 length is 14 residues. The V end was cut by 5 bases, the J end by 10 bases, with 20 bases between. CDR3 bases: TGTGCCAGCAGCACGCGGACAACCCTAGGAGGCCAGTACTTC. Encoded protein: CASSTRTTLGGQYF.

The chain combines TRBV7-2 with TRBJ1-5; D is uncertain. Germline lookup yields CDR1 SGHTA and CDR2 FQGNSA. V lost 5 bases and J lost 0, with 17 bases in between. This CDR3 region has 17 residues. The CDR3 nucleotides read TGTGCCAGCAGCCCCCCCGGGCGGCCCTCTAGCAATCAGCCCCAGCATTTT. It is translated as CASSPPGRPSSNQPQHF.

V and J are TRBV30 and TRBJ1-5; no firm D call. The CDR3 totals 13 residues. V lost 2 bases, J lost 0 bases, and 5 bases lay in between. The germline gives CDR1 GTSNPN, CDR2 SVGIG (reference sequence). This CDR3 is CAWSKSSNQPQHF. CDR3 in DNA: TGTGCCTGGAGTAAAAGTAGCAATCAGCCCCAGCATTTT.

J is TRBJ2-3 and V is TRBV6-6, with TRBD2 matching over 12 bases. The CDR3 is made up of 16 amino acids. J gave up 6 bases and V 7 bases, and 11 bases lay outside the gene matches. Germline CDR1 is MNHNY and CDR2 is SVGAGI (reference sequence). The CDR3 is CASNFGTSGSGDTQYF. The DNA of the CDR3 is TGTGCCAGCAATTTCGGGACTAGCGGGTCAGGGGATACGCAGTATTTT.

The chain joins TRBV6-6 to TRBJ1-2, with D perhaps TRBD1 (5 bases). With 4 bases removed from V and 6 bases from J, the gap between germline ends came to 21 bases. The germline V gene has CDR1 MNHNY and CDR2 SVGAGI (reference sequence). This CDR3 is 16 amino acids long. CDR3 bases: TGTGCCAGCAGTTTTCTCGGTGGGGACCGGGAGGATGGCTACACCTTC. This codes for CASSFLGGDREDGYTF.

This chain links TRBV27 with TRBJ2-7; the D call may be TRBD1 or TRBD2 (5 bases each). This CDR3 spans 14 amino acids. V lost 0 bases and J lost 4, with 10 bases in between. From germline, CDR1 is MNHEY and CDR2 SMNVEV (reference sequence). CDR3 sequence (DNA): TGTGCCAGCAGTTTATCCGGGGACGGATACGAGCAGTACTTC. Translation: CASSLSGDGYEQYF.